These 5 T cell receptor beta chains originate from one sample sequenced in a study of OX40 agonist ivuxolimab in advanced cancers. Produced via immunoSEQ multiplex PCR; TCRdb's table is partial and in-frame only. The data show over 90,000 clones, with under 90% seen just once and about 2% held by the top ten. The source was CD4+ or CD8+ T cells sorted from blood, collected in a trial of the OX40 agonist ivuxolimab. The receptors stem from an adult with an advanced solid tumor such as melanoma, head and neck, liver or kidney cancer.

This chain uses TRBV6-6 with TRBJ2-1; D might be TRBD2 (6 bases). Germline CDR1 reads MNHNY; CDR2 reads SVGAGI (reference sequence). V gave up 4 bases and J gave up 5 bases, with 12 bases separating them. The CDR3 is made up of 14 amino acids. The CDR3 is CASSSRTTHNEQFF. In nucleotides, the CDR3 is TGTGCCAGCAGTTCGAGGACTACCCACAATGAGCAGTTCTTC.

This chain uses TRBV23-1 with TRBJ1-4, with D possibly matching TRBD1 (5 bases). TRBV23-1 has ORF status, its function being uncertain. The CDR3 extends over 14 amino acids. V shed 6 bases and J shed 8 bases, with 16 bases lying between them. CDR3 in DNA: TGCGCCAGCAGACCCGGGACCCCGGGGGAAAAACTGTTTTTT. Amino acid sequence: CASRPGTPGEKLFF.

The chain combines TRBV27 with TRBJ1-1; D is possibly TRBD1 (6 bases). Germline-derived CDR1 and CDR2 are MNHEY and SMNVEV (reference sequence). The CDR3 extends over 12 amino acids. With 6 bases removed from V and 11 bases from J, the gap between germline ends came to 16 bases. CDR3 in DNA: TGTGCCAGCAGCCGCCCGGGGGGCGATGCTTTCTTT. Translation: CASSRPGGDAFF.

V and J are TRBV19 and TRBJ2-2, with no clear D. Per the germline V gene, CDR1 is LNHDA and CDR2 is SQIVND (reference sequence). V was trimmed by 4 bases and J by 4 bases, leaving 10 bases between them. The CDR3 is 14 residues long. The CDR3 here is CASSTQTVTGELFF. The CDR3 DNA reads TGTGCCAGTAGTACCCAAACCGTCACCGGGGAGCTGTTTTTT.

The rearrangement links TRBV10-3 to TRBJ1-5, with 7 nucleotides matching TRBD1. CDR1 and CDR2 (germline): ENHRY, SYGVKD. The CDR3 consists of 16 residues. The ends lost 6 bases at V and 0 bases at J; junction bases unmatched: 8. The CDR3: CAISAGDSHSNQPQHF. The CDR3 DNA reads as TGTGCCATCAGCGCCGGGGACAGCCATAGCAATCAGCCCCAGCATTTT.